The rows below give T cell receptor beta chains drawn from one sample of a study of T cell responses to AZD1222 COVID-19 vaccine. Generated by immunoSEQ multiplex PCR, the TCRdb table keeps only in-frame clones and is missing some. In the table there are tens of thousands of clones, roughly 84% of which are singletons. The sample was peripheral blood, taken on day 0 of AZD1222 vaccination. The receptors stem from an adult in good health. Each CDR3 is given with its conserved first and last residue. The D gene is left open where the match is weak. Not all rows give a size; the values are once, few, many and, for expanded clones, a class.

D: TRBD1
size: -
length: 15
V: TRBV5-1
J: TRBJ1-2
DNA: TGCGCCAGCAGCCTTGGGACAGAGACTAACTATGGCTACACCTTC
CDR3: CASSLGTETNYGYTF

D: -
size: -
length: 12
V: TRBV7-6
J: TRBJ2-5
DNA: TGTGCCAGCAGCTTAGGCCAAGAGACCCAGTACTTC
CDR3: CASSLGQETQYF

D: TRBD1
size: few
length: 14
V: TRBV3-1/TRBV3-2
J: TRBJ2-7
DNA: TGTGCCAGCAGCCGTCGGGGACAGGGTTACGAGCAGTACTTC
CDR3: CASSRRGQGYEQYF

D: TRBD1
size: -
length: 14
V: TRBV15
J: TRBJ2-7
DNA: TGTGCCACCAAATCGGGACAGGGGGCGGACGAGCAGTACTTC
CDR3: CATKSGQGADEQYF

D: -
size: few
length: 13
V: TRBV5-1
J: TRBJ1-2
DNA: TGCGCCAGCAGCCCGGACAGCTCCTATGGCTACACCTTC
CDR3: CASSPDSSYGYTF

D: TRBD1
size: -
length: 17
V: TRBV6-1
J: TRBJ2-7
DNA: TGTGCCAGCAGTGGCCGGGACAGGGGTTTCGGGTCCTACGAGCAGTACTTC
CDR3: CASSGRDRGFGSYEQYF

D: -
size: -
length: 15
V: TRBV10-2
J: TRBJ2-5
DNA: TGCGCCAGCAGTGATTCCCCCGGACCCCAAGAGACCCAGTACTTC
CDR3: CASSDSPGPQETQYF

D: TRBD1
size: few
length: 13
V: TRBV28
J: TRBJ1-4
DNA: TGTGCCAGCCGTACAGGGGGCAGTGAAAAACTGTTTTTT
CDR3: CASRTGGSEKLFF

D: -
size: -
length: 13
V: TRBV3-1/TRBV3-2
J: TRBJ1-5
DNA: TGTGCCAGCAGCCAGGACACCATTCAGCCCCAGCATTTT
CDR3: CASSQDTIQPQHF

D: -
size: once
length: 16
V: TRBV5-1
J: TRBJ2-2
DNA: TGCGCCAGCAGCCCACGGCCCGCTCCGGGCACCGGGGAGCTGTTTTTT
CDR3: CASSPRPAPGTGELFF

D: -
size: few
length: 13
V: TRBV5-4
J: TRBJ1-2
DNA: TGTGCCAGCAGCTTGGAGGGGTTCCGGGGCTACACCTTC
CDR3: CASSLEGFRGYTF

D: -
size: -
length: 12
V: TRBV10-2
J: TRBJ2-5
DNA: TGCGCCAGCAGTCTCGAAGGAGAGACCCAGTACTTC
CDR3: CASSLEGETQYF

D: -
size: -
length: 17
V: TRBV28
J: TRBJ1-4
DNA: TGTGCCAGCACCCGTCCAGCAGGAGCCGCAACTAATGAAAAACTGTTTTTT
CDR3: CASTRPAGAATNEKLFF

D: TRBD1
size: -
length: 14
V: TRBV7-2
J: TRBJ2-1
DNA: TGTGCCAGCAGCTCGACCAGGGGGCGGTCCGAGCAGTTCTTC
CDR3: CASSSTRGRSEQFF

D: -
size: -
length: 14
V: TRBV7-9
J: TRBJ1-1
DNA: TGTGCCAGCAGGCCTCAGGGAGATAGTACTGAAGCTTTCTTT
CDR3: CASRPQGDSTEAFF

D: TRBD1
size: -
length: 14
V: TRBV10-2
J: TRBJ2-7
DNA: TGCGCCAGCAGAAGGACAGGGGATGCCTACGAGCAGTACTTC
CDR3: CASRRTGDAYEQYF

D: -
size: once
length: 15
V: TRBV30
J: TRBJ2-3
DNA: TGTGCCTGGAGTGTGGGCAGAACTAGCACAGATACGCAGTATTTT
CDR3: CAWSVGRTSTDTQYF

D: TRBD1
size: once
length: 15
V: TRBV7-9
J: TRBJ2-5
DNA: TGTGCCAGCAGCCGAGGGGCAGGGGACAGCGAGACCCAGTACTTC
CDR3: CASSRGAGDSETQYF

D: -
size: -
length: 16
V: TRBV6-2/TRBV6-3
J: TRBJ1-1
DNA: TGTGCCAGCAGTTACTCGTCGGGGGGCCGTAACACTGAAGCTTTCTTT
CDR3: CASSYSSGGRNTEAFF

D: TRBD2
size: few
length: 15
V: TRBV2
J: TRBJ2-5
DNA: TGTGCCAGCAAACGGACTAGCTTGAACCAAGAGACCCAGTACTTC
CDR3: CASKRTSLNQETQYF

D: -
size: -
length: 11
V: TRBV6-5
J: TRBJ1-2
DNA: TGTGCCAGCAAGGCTAACTATGGCTACACCTTC
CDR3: CASKANYGYTF

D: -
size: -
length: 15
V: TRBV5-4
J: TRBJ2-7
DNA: TGTGCCAGCAGACAAACGGTTGGGTCCCTCTACGAGCAGTACTTC
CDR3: CASRQTVGSLYEQYF

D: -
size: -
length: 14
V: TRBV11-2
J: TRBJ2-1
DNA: TGTGCCAGCAGCCCCTCCGCGAGGGGAAATGAGCAGTTCTTC
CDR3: CASSPSARGNEQFF

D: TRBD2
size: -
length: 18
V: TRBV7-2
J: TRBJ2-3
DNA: TGTGCCAGCAGCTTAGTCCTAGCGGGGGGGTTTCAGGCAGATACGCAGTATTTT
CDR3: CASSLVLAGGFQADTQYF

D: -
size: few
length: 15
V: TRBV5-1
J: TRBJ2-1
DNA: TGCGCCAGCAGCTTGGATGCCAGGGGCAGGGATGAGCAGTTCTTC
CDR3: CASSLDARGRDEQFF

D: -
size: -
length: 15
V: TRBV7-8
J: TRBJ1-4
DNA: TGTGCCAGCAGCTTAGTCCCCGCAACTAATGAAAAACTGTTTTTT
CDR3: CASSLVPATNEKLFF

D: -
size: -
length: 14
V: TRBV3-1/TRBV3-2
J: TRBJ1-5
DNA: TGTGCCAGCAGCCAACAGGGTTCAAATCAGCCCCAGCATTTT
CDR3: CASSQQGSNQPQHF

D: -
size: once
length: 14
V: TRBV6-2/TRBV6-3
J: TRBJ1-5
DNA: TGTGCCAGCAGTTCCCCGGGGGGGGATCAGCCCCAGCATTTT
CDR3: CASSSPGGDQPQHF

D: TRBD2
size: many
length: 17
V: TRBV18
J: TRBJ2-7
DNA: TGTGCCAGCTCGACGGGACTAGCGGGGGCCAGCTCCTACGAGCAGTACTTC
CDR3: CASSTGLAGASSYEQYF

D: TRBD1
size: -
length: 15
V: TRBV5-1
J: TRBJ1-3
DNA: TGCGTCAGCAGCATGGGACAGGGGGCTGGAAACACCATATATTTT
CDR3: CVSSMGQGAGNTIYF

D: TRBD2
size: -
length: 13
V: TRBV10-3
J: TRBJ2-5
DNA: TGTGCCATCAGTTTAGCGGGGCAAGAGACCCAGTACTTC
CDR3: CAISLAGQETQYF

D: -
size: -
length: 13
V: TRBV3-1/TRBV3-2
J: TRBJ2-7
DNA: TGTGCCAGCAGGCGGGACGGATCATACGAGCAGTACTTC
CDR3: CASRRDGSYEQYF

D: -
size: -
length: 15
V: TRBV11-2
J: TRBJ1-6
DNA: TGTGCCAGCAGCCTGAGCTGGACGGGGAATTCACCCCTCCACTTT
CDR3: CASSLSWTGNSPLHF

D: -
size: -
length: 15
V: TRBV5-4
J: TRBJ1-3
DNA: TGTGCCAGCAGCTTAGATATAGACTCTGGAAACACCATATATTTT
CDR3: CASSLDIDSGNTIYF

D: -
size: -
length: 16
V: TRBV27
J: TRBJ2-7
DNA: TGTGCCAGCAGAAATACGGGGGACGGAACATCCTACGAGCAGTACTTC
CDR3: CASRNTGDGTSYEQYF

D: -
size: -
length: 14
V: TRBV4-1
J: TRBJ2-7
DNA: TGCGCCAGCAGCCAACTGACAGCCACCTACGAGCAGTACTTC
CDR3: CASSQLTATYEQYF

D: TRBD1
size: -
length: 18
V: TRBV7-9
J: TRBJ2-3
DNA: TGTGCCAGCAGCCTGACTTCCGGGACAGGGTCTGGCACAGATACGCAGTATTTT
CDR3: CASSLTSGTGSGTDTQYF

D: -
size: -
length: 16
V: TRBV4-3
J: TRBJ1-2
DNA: TGCGCCAGCAGCCAAGCGGGGGGGCAGGGAACCTATGGCTACACCTTC
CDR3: CASSQAGGQGTYGYTF

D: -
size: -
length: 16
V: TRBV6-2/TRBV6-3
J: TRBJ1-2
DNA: TGTGCCAGCAGTTACTCCCAGGTGGGAGCTAACTATGGCTACACCTTC
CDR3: CASSYSQVGANYGYTF

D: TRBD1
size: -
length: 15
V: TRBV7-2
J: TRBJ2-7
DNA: TGTGCCAGCAGCTTATCAGGACAGGGGCCCTACGAGCAGTACTTC
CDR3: CASSLSGQGPYEQYF

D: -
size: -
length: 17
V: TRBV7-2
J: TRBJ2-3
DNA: TGTGCCAGCAGCTCCCGCCTATCGGTAGCCTCCCCAGATACGCAGTATTTT
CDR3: CASSSRLSVASPDTQYF

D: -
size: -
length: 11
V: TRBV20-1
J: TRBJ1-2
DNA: TGCAGTGTGGCAGGGAACTATGGCTACACCTTC
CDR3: CSVAGNYGYTF